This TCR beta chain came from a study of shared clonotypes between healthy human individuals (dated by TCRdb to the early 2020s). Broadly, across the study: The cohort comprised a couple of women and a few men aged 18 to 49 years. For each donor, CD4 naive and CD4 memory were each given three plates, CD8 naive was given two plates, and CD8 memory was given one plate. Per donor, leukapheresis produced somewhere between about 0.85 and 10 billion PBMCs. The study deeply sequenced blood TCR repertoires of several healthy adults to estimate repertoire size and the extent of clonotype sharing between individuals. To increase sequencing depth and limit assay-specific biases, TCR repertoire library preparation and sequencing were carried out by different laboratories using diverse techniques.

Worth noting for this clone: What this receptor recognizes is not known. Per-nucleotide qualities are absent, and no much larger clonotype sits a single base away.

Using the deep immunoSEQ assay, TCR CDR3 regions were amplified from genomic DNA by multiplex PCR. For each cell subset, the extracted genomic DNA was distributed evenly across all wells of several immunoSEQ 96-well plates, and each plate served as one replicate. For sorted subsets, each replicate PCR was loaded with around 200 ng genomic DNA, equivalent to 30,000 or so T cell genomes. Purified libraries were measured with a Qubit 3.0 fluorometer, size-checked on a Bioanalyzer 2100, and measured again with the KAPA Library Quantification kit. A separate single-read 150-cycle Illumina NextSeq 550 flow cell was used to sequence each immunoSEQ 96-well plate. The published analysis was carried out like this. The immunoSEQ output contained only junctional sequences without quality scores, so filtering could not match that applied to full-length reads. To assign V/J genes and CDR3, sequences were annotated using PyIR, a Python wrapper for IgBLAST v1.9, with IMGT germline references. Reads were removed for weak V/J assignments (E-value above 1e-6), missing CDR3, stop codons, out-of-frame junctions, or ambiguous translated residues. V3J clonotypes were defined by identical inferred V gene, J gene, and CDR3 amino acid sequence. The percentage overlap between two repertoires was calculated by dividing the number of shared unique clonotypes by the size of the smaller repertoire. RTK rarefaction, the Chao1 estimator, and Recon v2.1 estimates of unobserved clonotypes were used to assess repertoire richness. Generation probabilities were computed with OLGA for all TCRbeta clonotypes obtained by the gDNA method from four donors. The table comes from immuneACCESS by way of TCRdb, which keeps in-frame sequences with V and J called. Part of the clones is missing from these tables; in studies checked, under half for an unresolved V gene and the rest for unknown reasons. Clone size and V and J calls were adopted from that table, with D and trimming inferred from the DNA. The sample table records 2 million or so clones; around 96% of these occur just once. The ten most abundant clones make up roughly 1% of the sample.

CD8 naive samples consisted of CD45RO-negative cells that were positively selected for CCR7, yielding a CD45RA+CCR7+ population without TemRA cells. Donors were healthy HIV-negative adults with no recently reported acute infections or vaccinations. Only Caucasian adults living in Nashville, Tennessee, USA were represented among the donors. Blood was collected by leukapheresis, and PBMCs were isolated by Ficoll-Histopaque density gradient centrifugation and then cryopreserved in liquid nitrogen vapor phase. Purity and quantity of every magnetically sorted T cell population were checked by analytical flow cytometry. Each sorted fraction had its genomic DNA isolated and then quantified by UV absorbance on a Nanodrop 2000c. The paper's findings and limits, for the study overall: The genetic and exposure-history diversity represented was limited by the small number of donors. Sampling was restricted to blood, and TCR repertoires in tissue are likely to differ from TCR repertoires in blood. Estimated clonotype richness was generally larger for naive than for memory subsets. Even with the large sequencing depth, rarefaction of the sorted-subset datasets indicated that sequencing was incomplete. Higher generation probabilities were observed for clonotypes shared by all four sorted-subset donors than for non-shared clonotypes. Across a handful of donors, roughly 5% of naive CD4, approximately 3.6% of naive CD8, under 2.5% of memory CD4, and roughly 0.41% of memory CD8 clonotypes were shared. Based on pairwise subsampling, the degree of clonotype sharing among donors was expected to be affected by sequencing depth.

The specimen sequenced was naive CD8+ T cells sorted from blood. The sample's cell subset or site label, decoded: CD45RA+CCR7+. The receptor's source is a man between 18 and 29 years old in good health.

The CDR3 protein sequence reads: CASSLSPGTGRYNEQFF. The DNA reads as follows: TGTGCCAGCAGTTTATCACCGGGGACAGGACGCTACAATGAGCAGTTCTTC. The chain was built from TRBV27 and TRBJ2-1, with 8 bases in between that match TRBD1. From its cysteine to its phenylalanine, the CDR3 spans 17 amino acids. The entry retains the CDR3 DNA only, 51 bases that are in frame from base 1. Germline trimming amounts to 0 bases on V and 3 bases on J, with 7 as the count of junction bases outside the gene matches. As encoded in the germline V gene (reference sequence), CDR1 is MNHEY while CDR2 is SMNVEV.